This T cell receptor (beta chain) is from a study of cytomegalovirus exposure and HLA in healthy donors. The PCR was carried out with 60 Vbeta primers and 13 Jbeta primers. Assay used: immunoSEQ multiplex PCR; TCRdb lists only in-frame clones, some missing. The sample includes about 88,000 clones, over 80% of them seen just once. The TCR originated in a man between 18 and 29 years old in good health and CMV-seronegative. The sample was PBMCs.

This chain's CDR3 is CASRVDRAPDEQFF. The CDR3 region has the DNA TGTGCCAGCAGGGTTGACAGGGCCCCGGATGAGCAGTTCTTC. The chain combines TRBV2 with TRBJ2-1; 7 bases match TRBD1. V lost 6 bases to trimming and J lost 8 bases; unmatched junction nucleotides: 10. CDR1 and CDR2 from the germline V gene are SNHLY and FYNNEI. The CDR3 length is 14 residues.